This T cell receptor beta chain was captured by sequencing in a study of blood T cells in healthy people across ages. Through a sample-barcoded 5' primer and a J-beta primer mix, a second PCR was run for roughly 6 to 11 cycles. Through a template-switch adaptor with 12 random nucleotides, each cDNA molecule received a tag. A single record per CDR3 protein comes from TCRdb applying MiXCR to the 5' RACE reads. The sample consists of over a million distinct CDR3 sequences, around 43% of them appearing once. V shed 5 bases, J shed 5 bases, and the junction held 15 bases outside the gene matches. Per germline, CDR1 LGHNA and CDR2 YNFKEQ. This CDR3 region has 17 residues. As concerns this clonotype: What it binds is not known.

Whole-study results and caveats: More naive CD4+ cells and higher diversity were found in long-lived than in aged donors. Expanded clonotype changes were possibly confounded by unknown donor CMV status. Diversity figures derived from one million T cells were judged to underestimate the true value.

The rearrangement joins TRBV4-2 to TRBJ2-1, with 7 bases fitting TRBD2. Source material: blood. The receptor was derived from a woman aged 60-75 years in good health. In DNA, the CDR3 is TGTGCCAGCAGCATACCCGGGGCGGGAGTAAGCCACAATGAGCAGTTCTTC. Translation gives CASSIPGAGVSHNEQFF.